Below are 27 T cell receptor beta chains sequenced from a single sample in a study of neurological immune-mediated disorders. Time point given: longitudinal time-point 2. TCRdb reanalysed the 5' RACE reads using MiXCR and keeps one entry per CDR3 protein. The sample records about 80,000 distinct CDR3 sequences, 5.8% being singletons. Sequenced material: PBMCs. These receptors all come from an older woman with multiple sclerosis.

This clonotype was counted a single time. A clone one base away is much larger, so this may be a read error. This chain joins TRBV5-5 and TRBJ1-4, with a weak D call TRBD1 (5 bases). CDR3 length equals 13 residues. V lost 5 bases to trimming and J lost 5 bases, with 10 bases between them. Germline V CDR1 and CDR2: SGHKS, YYEKEE (reference sequence). The CDR3 region has the DNA TGTGCCAGCAGGTGGACATTGAATGAAAAACTGTTTTTT. Translated, it gives CASRWTLNEKLFF.

This clonotype has ten or more counts. The chain employs TRBV5-1 and TRBJ2-7; TRBD1 agrees at 7 bases. The V gene's germline CDR1 is SGHRS and CDR2 YFSETQ. Trimming removed 5 bases from V and 1 base from J; junction bases left unmatched: 12. The length of the CDR3 is 16 residues. The CDR3 region is CASRLQDRLTSYEQYF. CDR3 nucleotides: TGCGCCAGCAGACTCCAGGACAGGCTTACGTCCTACGAGCAGTACTTC.

Comment on this clonotype: It may be a read error: a sequence one base away is much more abundant. This rearrangement joins TRBV7-7 to TRBJ2-7; weak D call: TRBD1 (6 bases). This CDR3 is built from 14 residues. Germline V gene lookup returns CDR1 SSHAT and CDR2 FNYEAQ (reference sequence). The CDR3 protein is CASIMGDNPYEQYF. CDR3 in DNA: TGTGCTAGCATCATGGGGGACAATCCCTACGAGCAGTACTTC. Drawing the rest from reference TRBV7-7 and TRBJ2-7, the complete variable domain is GAGVSQSPRYKVTKRGQDVTLRCDPISSHATLYWYQQALGQGPEFLTYFNYEAQPDKSGLPSDRFSAERPEGSISTLTIQRTEQRDSAMYRCASIMGDNPYEQYFGPGTRLTVT.

This clonotype was seen ten or more times. This chain connects TRBV10-1 to TRBJ2-1; a possible D gene is TRBD2 (5 bases). This CDR3 contains 13 residues. Germline V lookup: CDR1 WNHNN, CDR2 SYGVQD (reference sequence). V lost 3 bases and J lost 6, with 9 bases in between. The CDR3 loop reads CASSELRGNEQFF. CDR3 DNA: TGCGCCAGCAGTGAATTACGGGGCAATGAGCAGTTCTTC.

This clonotype has more than one count but fewer than ten. The V gene is TRBV5-1, the J gene TRBJ2-3; 13 bases are shared with TRBD2. CDR1 is SGHRS and CDR2 is YFSETQ in the germline V gene. The ends lost 4 bases at V and 2 bases at J; junction bases unmatched: 4. This CDR3 comprises 16 residues. The CDR3 DNA sequence: TGCGCCAGCAGCCCTGGACTAGCGGGAGCCACAGATACGCAGTATTTT. Amino acids: CASSPGLAGATDTQYF.

This clonotype came up many times. The chain has TRBV28 and TRBJ1-2; a weak D match, TRBD1 (5 bases). Per germline, CDR1 MDHEN and CDR2 SYDVKM. There are 13 residues in the CDR3. Trimming pared 3 bases from V and 8 bases from J, leaving 13 bases between. Written as DNA, the CDR3 is TGTGCCAGCAGTTTTCGGGACTCTAGAGGCTACACCTTC. It encodes CASSFRDSRGYTF.

This clonotype was recorded at least ten times. The chain combines TRBV5-1 with TRBJ2-7, with TRBD2 matching over 9 bases. Germline V gene data show CDR1 as SGHRS and CDR2 as YFSETQ. This CDR3 is 16 amino acids long. The J segment lost 3 bases and the V segment lost 0 bases, leaving 7 bases of the junction unmatched. Here the CDR3 DNA reads TGCGCCAGCAGCTTGGGGGATAGCGGGGGAAACTACGAGCAGTACTTC. This sequence encodes CASSLGDSGGNYEQYF.

This clonotype was counted many times. This chain links TRBV7-9 with TRBJ1-1; D not resolved. CDR1 and CDR2 (germline): SEHNR, FQNEAQ (reference sequence). V was trimmed by 5 bases and J by 2 bases, leaving 15 bases between them. This CDR3 is built from 15 residues. In DNA form, the CDR3 reads TGTGCCAGCAGCCCTTTAGGGCCCTCTAACACTGAAGCTTTCTTT. Its translation is CASSPLGPSNTEAFF.

In its sample, this clonotype was seen many times. The chain uses TRBV5-1 and TRBJ1-4; 8 bases are a match to TRBD1. The ends lost 2 bases at V and 8 bases at J; junction bases unmatched: 5. Germline CDR1 is SGHRS and CDR2 is YFSETQ. The CDR3 is made up of 14 amino acids. The chain's CDR3 is CASSFDRGKEKLFF. The CDR3, as DNA: TGCGCCAGCAGCTTTGACAGGGGCAAAGAAAAACTGTTTTTT.

This clonotype was picked up many times. The gene calls are TRBV7-9 and TRBJ2-6, with D unresolved. CDR1 and CDR2 (germline): SEHNR, FQNEAQ (reference sequence). Trimming left V 4 bases short and J 0 bases short, with 7 bases between. This CDR3 has 15 amino acids. In DNA form, the CDR3 reads TGTGCCAGCAGCTCCTCTACCTCTGGGGCCAACGTCCTGACTTTC. This encodes CASSSSTSGANVLTF.

In this sample, this clonotype turned up many times. The chain recombines TRBV5-1 with TRBJ1-1; D possibly corresponds to TRBD1 (5 bases). The CDR3 spans 14 residues. The germline V gene has CDR1 SGHRS and CDR2 YFSETQ. V was clipped by 4 bases and J by 1 base, with 11 bases between them. The CDR3 DNA reads TGCGCCAGCAGCGTTGGGACGGCGAACACTGAAGCTTTCTTT. Amino acids: CASSVGTANTEAFF. The variable domain in full, with the rest retrieved from reference TRBV5-1 and TRBJ1-1, is KAGVTQTPRYLIKTRGQQVTLSCSPISGHRSVSWYQQTPGQGLQFLFEYFSETQRNKGNFPGRFSGRQFSNSRSEMNVSTLELGDSALYLCASSVGTANTEAFFGQGTRLTVV.

This clonotype was seen at least ten times. The genes are TRBV7-9 and TRBJ2-5; D is ambiguous. Trimming cost V 3 bases and J 7 bases, with 9 bases left between them. Per germline, CDR1 SEHNR and CDR2 FQNEAQ (reference sequence). The CDR3 is made up of 12 amino acids. As DNA, the CDR3 is TGTGCCAGCAGCTTGGGGTCGTGGACCCAGTACTTC. This gives the protein CASSLGSWTQYF.

In its sample, this clonotype was seen many times. The chain carries TRBV4-1 and TRBJ2-3, with TRBD2 matching over 7 bases. The CDR3 sequence is 16 residues long. Losses at the gene ends were 0 bases for V and 2 bases for J; bases not matched to a gene: 5. Germline V gene data show CDR1 as MGHRA and CDR2 as YSYEKL. CDR3 sequence reads: CASSQDLAGITDTQYF. CDR3 nucleotides: TGCGCCAGCAGCCAAGATTTAGCGGGTATCACAGATACGCAGTATTTT.

This clonotype was found many times. This chain uses TRBV28 with TRBJ2-7, with TRBD2 as a possible D gene (6 bases). From germline, CDR1 is MDHEN and CDR2 SYDVKM. The CDR3 extends over 12 amino acids. V lost 5 bases, J lost 6 bases, and 11 bases lay in between. CDR3 bases: TGTGCCAGCAGTCGGCTAGCGATCGAGCAGTACTTC. Translating gives CASSRLAIEQYF. The whole variable domain, remainder taken from reference TRBV28 and TRBJ2-7, is DVKVTQSSRYLVKRTGEKVFLECVQDMDHENMFWYRQDPGLGLRLIYFSYDVKMKEKGDIPEGYSVSREKKERFSLILESASTNQTSMYLCASSRLAIEQYFGPGTRLTVT.

This clonotype was recorded many times. The gene calls are TRBV30 and TRBJ2-2; 7 bases line up with TRBD1. Per germline, CDR1 GTSNPN and CDR2 SVGIG (reference sequence). The CDR3 has 14 amino acids. V lost 1 base to trimming and J lost 5 bases; unmatched junction nucleotides: 4. The CDR3, as DNA: TGTGCCTGGAGTGCGACAGGGTTGACCGGGGAGCTGTTTTTT. Its protein is CAWSATGLTGELFF.

This clonotype was recorded at least ten times. The chain employs TRBV7-9 and TRBJ1-1; 7 bases map to TRBD1. The ends lost 2 bases at V and 7 bases at J; junction bases unmatched: 10. Looked up from germline, CDR1 is SEHNR and CDR2 is FQNEAQ (reference sequence). CDR3 length equals 15 residues. CDR3 amino acids: CASSLPGQVTVEAFF. The DNA of the CDR3 is TGTGCCAGCAGCTTACCCGGACAGGTGACTGTTGAAGCTTTCTTT.

This clonotype was recorded many times. The chain is built from TRBV10-3 and TRBJ1-1, with 7 bases that match TRBD1. J was trimmed by 1 base and V by 3 bases; bases with no gene match: 5. The germline V gene has CDR1 ENHRY and CDR2 SYGVKD. The CDR3 is 15 amino acids. The CDR3 reads CAISDPGTENTEAFF. The CDR3 DNA reads as TGTGCCATCAGTGACCCAGGGACAGAGAACACTGAAGCTTTCTTT.

Regarding this clonotype: The CDR3 does not close with the conserved phenylalanine or tryptophan, likely indicating a read error. V gene TRBV20-1 combines with J gene TRBJ1-2; D is unresolved. The CDR3 totals 13 residues. From germline, CDR1 is DFQATT and CDR2 SNEGSKA (reference sequence). The germline V and J ends were trimmed by 0 bases and 5 bases, with 10 bases remaining between them. The CDR3 nucleotides read TGCAGTGCTAGAGATCCTGCAGAATATGGCTACACCCTC. Residues: CSARDPAEYGYTL.

This clonotype was detected ten times or more. The chain joins TRBV5-1 to TRBJ2-5, with D tentatively TRBD1 or TRBD2 (6 bases each). CDR1 and CDR2 from the germline V gene are SGHRS and YFSETQ. The germline V and J ends were trimmed by 0 bases and 5 bases, with 14 bases remaining between them. The CDR3 covers 15 residues. The CDR3 bases are TGCGCCAGCAGCTTGGGAGGGGGAGGTGGCGAGACCCAGTACTTC. As protein: CASSLGGGGGETQYF.

This clonotype was seen at least ten times. This chain uses TRBV5-1 with TRBJ1-1; 10 bases align to TRBD1. The CDR3 is 16 amino acids. After removal of 4 bases from V and 1 base from J, the junction contained 7 bases not matched to a gene. CDR1 and CDR2 (germline): SGHRS, YFSETQ. The CDR3 loop is CASSQGTGAGNTEAFF. The CDR3 region has the DNA TGCGCCAGCAGCCAAGGGACAGGGGCTGGGAACACTGAAGCTTTCTTT.

Notes on this clonotype: A much bigger clone sits one base away, suggesting this may be a read error. This chain uses TRBV20-1 with TRBJ1-1; the D gene is possibly TRBD1 (6 bases). Trimming removed 3 bases at V and 1 base at J, with 12 bases between. Germline values: CDR1 DFQATT, CDR2 SNEGSKA (reference sequence). CDR3 size: 14 residues. The chain's CDR3 is CSARWKTGNTEAFF. The CDR3 DNA reads as TGCAGTGCTAGGTGGAAGACAGGGAACACTGAAGCTTTCTTT.

This clonotype appeared many times. This chain connects TRBV3-1 to TRBJ2-1; no firm D call. Looked up from germline, CDR1 is LGHDT and CDR2 is YNNKEL (reference sequence). V lost 4 bases to trimming and J lost 3 bases, with 4 bases between them. This CDR3 region has 12 residues. The CDR3 protein is CASSLLYNEQFF. In nucleotides, the CDR3 is TGTGCCAGCAGCCTACTCTACAATGAGCAGTTCTTC.

This clonotype was detected many times. The chain has TRBV5-1 and TRBJ2-5, with D possibly TRBD2 on 5 matching bases. V lost 4 bases and J 3 bases, leaving 13 bases between the germline ends. Looked up from germline, CDR1 is SGHRS and CDR2 is YFSETQ. This CDR3 has 14 amino acids. The CDR3 DNA reads TGCGCCAGCAGCCGTGGACCGCGGGAAGAGACCCAGTACTTC. Protein product: CASSRGPREETQYF.

CDR3 sequence reads: CASSSVAGNTGELFF. CDR3 bases: TGCGCCAGCAGCTCCGTCGCAGGCAACACCGGGGAGCTGTTTTTT. V gene TRBV5-1 combines with J gene TRBJ2-2; D is ambiguous. V shed 3 bases and J shed 2 bases, with 11 bases lying between them. The CDR3 has 15 residues. Germline V lookup: CDR1 SGHRS, CDR2 YFSETQ.

In its sample, this clonotype was seen many times. This chain joins TRBV5-6 and TRBJ1-2; 8 bases are a match to TRBD1. Germline V gives CDR1 SGHDT, CDR2 YYEEEE. Losses at the gene ends were 4 bases for V and 5 bases for J; bases not matched to a gene: 7. This CDR3 spans 14 amino acids. This CDR3 is CASSDGTGAYGYTF. DNA for the CDR3: TGTGCCAGCAGCGACGGGACAGGTGCTTATGGCTACACCTTC.

This clonotype was detected ten times or more. The chain combines TRBV6-5 with TRBJ2-7; D gene ambiguous. V lost 7 bases and J lost 2, with 9 bases in between. This CDR3 has 12 residues. Germline V gives CDR1 MNHEY, CDR2 SVGAGI. CDR3 residues: CASMKSPYEQYF. Here the CDR3 DNA reads TGTGCCAGCATGAAGTCGCCCTACGAGCAGTACTTC.

This clonotype was seen repeatedly, ten times or more. The J gene is TRBJ2-7, the V gene TRBV10-3; the D is unclear. Trimming took 0 bases from V and 6 from J, leaving 12 bases between them. The CDR3 contains 14 residues. The germline CDR1 and CDR2 sequences are ENHRY and SYGVKD. The CDR3 sequence: CAISESVGPIEQYF. CDR3 bases: TGTGCCATCAGTGAGTCTGTAGGACCAATCGAGCAGTACTTC.